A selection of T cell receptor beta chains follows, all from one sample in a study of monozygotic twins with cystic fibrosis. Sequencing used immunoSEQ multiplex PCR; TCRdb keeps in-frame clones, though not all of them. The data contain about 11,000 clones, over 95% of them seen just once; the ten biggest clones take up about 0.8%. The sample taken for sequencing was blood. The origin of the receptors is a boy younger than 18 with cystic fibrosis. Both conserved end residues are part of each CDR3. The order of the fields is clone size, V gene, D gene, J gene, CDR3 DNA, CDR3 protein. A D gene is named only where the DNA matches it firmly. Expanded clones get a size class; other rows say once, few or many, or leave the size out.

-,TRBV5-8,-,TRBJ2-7,TGTGCCAGCAGACGGTCCTCCTACGAGCAGTACTTC,CASRRSSYEQYF
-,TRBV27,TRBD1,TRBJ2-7,TGTGCCAGCAGTTTATGGACAGGGGCCTACGAGCAGTACTTC,CASSLWTGAYEQYF
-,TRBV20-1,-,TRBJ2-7,TGCAGTGCCAGCAGGGGTTACGAGCAGTACTTC,CSASRGYEQYF
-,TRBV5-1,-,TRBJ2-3,TGCGCCAGCAGCTTGGGCGGAAAAGGGACAGATACGCAGTATTTT,CASSLGGKGTDTQYF
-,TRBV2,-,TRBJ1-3,TGTGCCAGCAGTGAAGTGACGGCAGGCTACTCTGGAAACACCATATATTTT,CASSEVTAGYSGNTIYF
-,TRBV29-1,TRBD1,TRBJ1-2,TGCAGCGTTGACGGGACAGGGAGGGCTTATGGCTACACCTTC,CSVDGTGRAYGYTF
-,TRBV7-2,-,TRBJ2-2,TGTGCCAGCAGCTTAGATTTGAGTTGGGCTTCGCCAGGCGGGGAGCTGTTTTTT,CASSLDLSWASPGGELFF
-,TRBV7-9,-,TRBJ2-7,TGTGCCAGCAGCTTAGTGGACAGAGACTACGAGCAGTACTTC,CASSLVDRDYEQYF
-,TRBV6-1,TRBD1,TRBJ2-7,TGTGCCAGCAGTTCCGGGACAGGCTACGAGCAGTACTTC,CASSSGTGYEQYF
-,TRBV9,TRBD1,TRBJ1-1,TGTGCCAGCAGCGGCCCGGGACAGGGGCGAGCCGGCACTGAAGCTTTCTTT,CASSGPGQGRAGTEAFF
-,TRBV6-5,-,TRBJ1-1,TGTGCCAGCAATCGGGGTGGGTTCATGAACACTGAAGCTTTCTTT,CASNRGGFMNTEAFF
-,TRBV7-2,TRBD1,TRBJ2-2,TGTGCCAGCAGCTTAGCAGGGGGCGATTTCATCGGGGAGCTGTTTTTT,CASSLAGGDFIGELFF
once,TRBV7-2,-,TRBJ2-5,TGTGCCAGCAGCTTCCAAGAGACCCAGTACTTC,CASSFQETQYF
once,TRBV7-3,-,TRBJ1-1,TGTGCCAGCAGCCATGGTACGAACACTGAAGCTTTCTTT,CASSHGTNTEAFF
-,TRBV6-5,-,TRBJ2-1,TGTGCCAGCAGTTATTTAATGGAGCAGTTCTTC,CASSYLMEQFF
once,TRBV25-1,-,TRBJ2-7,TGTGCCAGCAATCGAAGAGACGAGTACGAGCAGTACTTC,CASNRRDEYEQYF
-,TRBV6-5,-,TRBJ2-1,TGTGCCAGCAGCTACCCTGGAGGTGAGCAGTTCTTC,CASSYPGGEQFF
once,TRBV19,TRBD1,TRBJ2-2,TGTGCCAGTAGTCCCGGGACAGGGGGAACCGGGGAGCTGTTTTTT,CASSPGTGGTGELFF
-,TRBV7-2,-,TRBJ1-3,TGTGCCAGCAGCCACGCTTCCGGGGCAGGGGCCGGAAACACCATATATTTT,CASSHASGAGAGNTIYF
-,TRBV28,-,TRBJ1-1,TGTGCCAGCAGCCGAACCGGGACACCAAACACTGAAGCTTTCTTT,CASSRTGTPNTEAFF
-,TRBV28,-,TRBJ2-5,TGTGCCAGCAGTTTCAGTCAGATCCAAGAGACCCAGTACTTC,CASSFSQIQETQYF
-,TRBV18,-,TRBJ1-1,TGTGCCAGCTCACCACCGAGGGCCTCGAACACTGAAGCTTTCTTT,CASSPPRASNTEAFF
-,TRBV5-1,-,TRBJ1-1,TGCGCCAGCAGCCACCCACAGGGATCCGGCACTGAAGCTTTCTTT,CASSHPQGSGTEAFF
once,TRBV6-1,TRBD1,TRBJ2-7,TGTGCCAGCAGTGAAGCGATAGGGGGCCCTTTTGCGCAGTACTTC,CASSEAIGGPFAQYF
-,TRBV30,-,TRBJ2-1,TGTGCCTTACAGGGTCGCTCCTACAATGAGCAGTTCTTC,CALQGRSYNEQFF
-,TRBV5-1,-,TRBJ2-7,TGCGCCAGCAGCTTGCTCCAGGGAACAACCTACGAGCAGTACTTC,CASSLLQGTTYEQYF
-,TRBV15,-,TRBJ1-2,TGTGCCACCAGCAGAGACCAAGGACTGGCCTATGGCTACACCTTC,CATSRDQGLAYGYTF
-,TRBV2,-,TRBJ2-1,TGTGCCAGCAGTGGATTACGGGGCGGCTCCTACAATGAGCAGTTCTTC,CASSGLRGGSYNEQFF
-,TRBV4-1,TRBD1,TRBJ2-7,TGCGCCAGCAGCCCTAAAGGGAGCGGGACAGGGATCTACGAGCAGTACTTC,CASSPKGSGTGIYEQYF
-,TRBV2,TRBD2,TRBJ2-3,TGTGCCAATCATCATAGCGGGAGGGCAACAGATACGCAGTATTTT,CANHHSGRATDTQYF
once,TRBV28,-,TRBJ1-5,TGTGCCAGCAGTTTGGGGCAGATCAATCAGCCCCAGCATTTT,CASSLGQINQPQHF
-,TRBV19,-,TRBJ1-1,TGTGCCAGTAGGTTACAGGGCTATATGAACACTGAAGCTTTCTTT,CASRLQGYMNTEAFF
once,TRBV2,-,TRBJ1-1,TGTGCCAGGAGTGATAACAGGCCACCTGAAGCTTTCTTT,CARSDNRPPEAFF
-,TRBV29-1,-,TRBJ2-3,TGCAGCGTTGTCAGCGCCACTAGCACAGATACGCAGTATTTT,CSVVSATSTDTQYF
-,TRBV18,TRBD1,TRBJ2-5,TGTGCCAGCTCGAAGAACAGGGGGCAAGAGACCCAGTACTTC,CASSKNRGQETQYF
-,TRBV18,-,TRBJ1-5,TGTGCCAGCTCACCGTCCGATAGCAATCAGCCCCAGCATTTT,CASSPSDSNQPQHF
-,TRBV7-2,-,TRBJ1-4,TGTGCCAGCAGCCCGGGCGGGGCAGGGGAAAAACTGTTTTTT,CASSPGGAGEKLFF
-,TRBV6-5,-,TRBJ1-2,TGTGCCAGCAGTTACGACGGGTCGATCATAGGCTACACCTTC,CASSYDGSIIGYTF
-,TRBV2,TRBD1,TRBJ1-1,TGTGCCAGCAGCAAGACAGGGGGCGCGGATGAAGCTTTCTTT,CASSKTGGADEAFF
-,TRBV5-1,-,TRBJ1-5,TGCGCCAGCAGCTTGGTGGGGGGCAATCAGCCCCAGCATTTT,CASSLVGGNQPQHF
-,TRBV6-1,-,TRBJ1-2,TGTGCCAGCAGTGAATATCGCAGTCACTATGGCTACACCTTC,CASSEYRSHYGYTF
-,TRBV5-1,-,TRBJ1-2,TGCGCCAGCAGCTTGTCGGGGGACTACTATGGCTACACCTTC,CASSLSGDYYGYTF
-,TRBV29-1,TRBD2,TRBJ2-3,TGCAGCGTCCAAAAAGACGGGGGGGGCACAGATACGCAGTATTTT,CSVQKDGGGTDTQYF
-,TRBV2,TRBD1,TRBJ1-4,TGTGCCAGCTACAGGGGAGGCGAAAAACTGTTTTTT,CASYRGGEKLFF
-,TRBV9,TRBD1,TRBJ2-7,TGTGCCAGCAGCGCGGAAGGGACAGGGGAATACGAGCAGTACTTC,CASSAEGTGEYEQYF
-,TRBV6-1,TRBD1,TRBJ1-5,TGTGCCAGCAGAGATCTTCAGGGGGGAAATCAGCCCCAGCATTTT,CASRDLQGGNQPQHF
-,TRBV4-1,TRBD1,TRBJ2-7,TGCGCCAGCAGCCAAGGGAGACAGGGTTTAGGCTACGAGCAGTACTTC,CASSQGRQGLGYEQYF
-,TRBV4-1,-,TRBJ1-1,TGCGCCAGCAGCCAAGGTGGCGGGCCAAACACTGAAGCTTTCTTT,CASSQGGGPNTEAFF
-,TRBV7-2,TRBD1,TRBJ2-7,TGTGCCAGCAGCTTAGCAGGGACAGCCTCCTACGAGCAGTACTTC,CASSLAGTASYEQYF
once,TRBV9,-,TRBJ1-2,TGTGCCAGCAGAAAGGGCTATGGCTACACCTTC,CASRKGYGYTF
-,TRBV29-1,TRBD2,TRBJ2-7,TGCAGCGCTACTAGCGGGAGGCAATCCTACGAGCAGTACTTC,CSATSGRQSYEQYF
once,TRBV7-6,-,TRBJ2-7,TGTGCCAGCAGCCGTGACCGGGACATTCCCTACGAGCAGTACTTC,CASSRDRDIPYEQYF
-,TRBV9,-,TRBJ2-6,TGTGCCAGCAGCCCGACAGCCCCCTCTGGGGCCAACGTCCTGACTTTC,CASSPTAPSGANVLTF
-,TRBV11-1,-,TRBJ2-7,TGTGCCAGCAGCTCGGGACAGCCGGGGGCCGAGCAGTACTTC,CASSSGQPGAEQYF
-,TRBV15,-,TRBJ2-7,TGTGCCACCAGCAGAGCTCCCCCCGGGTCCTACGAGCAGTACTTC,CATSRAPPGSYEQYF
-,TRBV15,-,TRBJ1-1,TGTGCCACCAGCGGAAAGATTCCGAAAGCTTTCTTT,CATSGKIPKAFF
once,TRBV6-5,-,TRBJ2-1,TGTGCCAGCAGTTACTCGACCCCGGCCGATGAGCAGTTCTTC,CASSYSTPADEQFF